This TCR beta chain emerged from a study of cytomegalovirus exposure and HLA in healthy donors. Points from the study as a whole: For most TCR sequences rarity was the rule, although some public TCRs occurred in many donors. Certain indistinguishable V segments, among them TRBV6-2 and TRBV6-3, were excluded. Immune exposure information available was restricted to CMV serostatus. Differences between HLA loci emerged in a later analysis of TCR association rates, with DRB1 most and HLA-C fewest.

The germline V gene has CDR1 SGHTS and CDR2 YDEGEE. V was shortened by 4 bases and J by 4 bases, with 12 bases between the two germline ends. This CDR3 has 13 residues. The PCR used 60 Vbeta and 13 Jbeta primers. Sequencing used immunoSEQ multiplex PCR; TCRdb keeps in-frame clones, though not all of them. Of 75,000 to 100,000 clones in the sample, 65% to 85% were seen once. In regard to this clone: Its specificity is unknown.

The sample was PBMCs. The receptor was derived from an older woman in good health and CMV-seropositive. V and J are TRBV5-8 and TRBJ2-7, with D possibly matching TRBD2 (6 bases). In nucleotides, the CDR3 is TGTGCCAGCAGCCCGGGGGTTGCATACGAGCAGTACTTC. Translation gives CASSPGVAYEQYF.